These T cell receptor beta chains were read from a single sample in a study of cytomegalovirus exposure and HLA in healthy donors. Profiling relied on immunoSEQ multiplex PCR, and the TCRdb table lists in-frame clones only, not all of them. This table holds 180,000 or so clones, about four fifths found once. The sample comprised PBMCs. Receptors originate from a female donor in good health and CMV-seronegative. Both conserved end residues are part of each CDR3. The order of the fields is V gene, J gene, CDR3 protein.

TRBV5-1	TRBJ1-4	CASSLGDLDRNEKLFF
TRBV19	TRBJ2-6	CASSRSVISGANVLTF
TRBV7-6	TRBJ2-2	CASSLAQGRGELFF
TRBV7-2	TRBJ1-1	CASSSHRSTEAFF
TRBV7-8	TRBJ2-1	CASSPQAQETQFF
TRBV19	TRBJ1-3	CASSIFGRGNTIYF
TRBV27	TRBJ1-1	CASSLQGNTEAFF
TRBV30	TRBJ1-2	CAWSVNRGGWDYGYTF
TRBV19	TRBJ1-2	CASSITAGENYGYTF
TRBV5-4	TRBJ1-1	CASSLNRQQNEAFF
TRBV7-2	TRBJ2-7	CASSSGTSGSGPIYEQYF
TRBV21-1	TRBJ1-1	CASSFRDRYTEAFF
TRBV28	TRBJ2-7	CASSSWGGGDTYEQYF
TRBV6-6	TRBJ1-3	CASSYVQGAGNTIYF
TRBV5-1	TRBJ2-1	CASSLGVLPGADFVNEQFF
TRBV19	TRBJ1-3	CASSIDSGRGNTIYF
TRBV5-4	TRBJ2-3	CASSAGGVGREDTQYF
TRBV19	TRBJ1-5	CASSLSRNQPQHF
TRBV29-1	TRBJ2-5	CSVEGTGVGETQYF
TRBV6-7	TRBJ2-1	CASPRLADNYNEQFF
TRBV29-1	TRBJ2-5	CSGGPGETQYF
TRBV7-9	TRBJ2-1	CASSILAGEQFF
TRBV28	TRBJ1-4	CASSLPARIEKLFF
TRBV28	TRBJ2-7	CASSTFYAGRSSYEQYF
TRBV28	TRBJ2-1	CASRLPGLAGYNEQFF
TRBV30	TRBJ2-2	CAWSPNTGELFF
TRBV7-6	TRBJ1-1	CASSPGQKNTEAFF
TRBV6-5	TRBJ2-2	CASTRGPTGELFF
TRBV5-5	TRBJ1-2	CASSLKILALDRGAGGYTF
TRBV7-6	TRBJ1-1	CASTIGVSRMNTEAFF
TRBV6-6	TRBJ1-5	CASSRTAYQPQHF
TRBV9	TRBJ2-1	CASSAGTGSYNEQFF